Following are 27 T cell receptor beta chains from one sample sequenced in a study of blood T cell repertoires in COVID-19. TCRdb's table, derived via immunoSEQ multiplex PCR, lists solely in-frame clones and lacks some. The sample has some 270,000 clones, 70% to 90% seen once. The material sequenced was peripheral blood. These receptors all come from a human donor with COVID-19, enrolled during active disease. The donor label of this sample is uncertain.

This sequence joins TRBV5-6 and TRBJ2-7, with D possibly matching TRBD2 (5 bases). Germline lookup yields CDR1 SGHDT and CDR2 YYEEEE. This CDR3 contains 16 residues. V was shortened by 1 base and J by 3 bases, with 17 bases between the two germline ends. CDR3 DNA sequence: TGTGCCAGCAGCTTGTTAGGGCTAGCTTCCCACTACGAGCAGTACTTC. This encodes CASSLLGLASHYEQYF.

This clone was seen only a few times. The chain carries TRBV6-5 and TRBJ2-2; a possible D gene is TRBD1 (6 bases). Germline loops: CDR1 MNHEY, CDR2 SVGAGI. This CDR3 contains 13 residues. V lost 7 bases, J lost 5 bases, and 11 bases lay in between. CDR3 DNA: TGTGCCAGCACAATAACAGGGACCGGGGAGCTGTTTTTT. Translated, it gives CASTITGTGELFF.

The rearrangement joins TRBV4-2 to TRBJ1-6; 9 bases agree with TRBD1. V dropped 3 bases and J dropped 7; count of bases not matched to a gene: 10. The CDR3 sequence is 17 residues long. Germline CDR1 LGHNA, CDR2 YNFKEQ. The CDR3 loop is CASSQEDRGSRNSPLHF. Written as DNA, the CDR3 is TGTGCCAGCAGCCAGGAGGACAGGGGAAGTAGAAATTCACCCCTCCACTTT.

The chain carries TRBV6-2 or TRBV6-3 and TRBJ1-2; 8 nucleotides line up with TRBD1. Germline V gene data show CDR1 as MNHEY and CDR2 as SVGEGT. The CDR3 spans 13 residues. With V trimmed by 6 bases and J by 8 bases, 8 bases remained unmatched. The CDR3 reads CASSTDRGYGYTF. CDR3 coding DNA: TGTGCCAGCAGCACTGACAGGGGCTACGGCTACACCTTC.

The sample holds one count of this clone. The J gene is TRBJ2-7, the V gene TRBV10-3; D possibly corresponds to TRBD1 (5 bases). Trimming stripped 2 bases from V and 4 bases from J, with 12 bases between. The CDR3 runs to 14 residues. Germline lookup yields CDR1 ENHRY and CDR2 SYGVKD. In DNA, the CDR3 is TGTGCCATCAGTGAGGGAACAGGAGCATACGAGCAGTACTTC. Translated, it gives CAISEGTGAYEQYF.

The V call is TRBV5-1, the J call TRBJ2-5; 7 bases line up with TRBD2. With 0 bases clipped from V and 6 bases from J, the junction kept 8 bases outside the gene matches. CDR3 size: 15 residues. Germline loops: CDR1 SGHRS, CDR2 YFSETQ. As DNA, the CDR3 is TGCGCCAGCAGCTTGGAGGGCCAGGGAGGGAAGACCCAGTACTTC. Its translation is CASSLEGQGGKTQYF.

This clone was recorded a few times. V is TRBV7-3 and J is TRBJ2-1; D is possibly TRBD2 (7 bases). V was pared by 5 bases and J by 7 bases, with 18 bases between. The CDR3 has 15 residues. Germline values: CDR1 SGHTA, CDR2 FQGTGA. The CDR3 nucleotides are TGTGCCAGCAGCCCGCTGGGGGCCGGGGGGAATGAGCAGTTCTTC. This translates into CASSPLGAGGNEQFF.

V usage is TRBV28 and J usage is TRBJ1-6, with TRBD1 identical over 10 bases. CDR1 is MDHEN and CDR2 is SYDVKM in the germline V gene. With 6 bases clipped from V and 11 bases from J, the junction kept 10 bases outside the gene matches. This CDR3 has 15 residues. The CDR3 DNA reads as TGTGCCAGCAGCCCACGACAGGGGGCATCAACACCCCTCCACTTT. Translating it yields CASSPRQGASTPLHF.

This sequence joins TRBV19 and TRBJ2-5; 14 nucleotides match TRBD2. The trim removed 3 bases at V and 5 bases at J, leaving 5 bases unmatched. This CDR3 has 16 residues. The V gene's germline CDR1 is LNHDA and CDR2 SQIVND (reference sequence). CDR3 sequence (DNA): TGTGCCAGTAGTATGACTAGCGGGAGGGTCGGGGAGACCCAGTACTTC. Its protein product is CASSMTSGRVGETQYF.

This sequence joins TRBV7-2 and TRBJ1-5, with D maybe TRBD1 (6 bases). The V gene lost 6 bases and the J gene lost 3 bases, with 15 bases spanning the gap. Germline V CDR1 and CDR2: SGHTA, FQGNSA. This CDR3 is built from 15 residues. The CDR3 DNA reads TGTGCCAGCAGGGAAGGACAGCAGAACAATCAGCCCCAGCATTTT. Its protein product is CASREGQQNNQPQHF. The full variable domain, with the rest looked up from reference TRBV7-2 and TRBJ1-5, is GAGVSQSPSNKVTEKGKDVELRCDPISGHTALYWYRQSLGQGLEFLIYFQGNSAPDKSGLPSDRFSAERTGGSVSTLTIQRTQQEDSAVYLCASREGQQNNQPQHFGDGTRLSIL.

The genes are TRBV9 and TRBJ2-2, with no clear D. The CDR3 runs 14 residues. The germline V gene has CDR1 SGDLS and CDR2 YYNGEE. Trimming stripped 4 bases from V and 4 bases from J, with 11 bases between. CDR3 bases: TGTGCCAGCAGCCCACAGCTGACCACCGGGGAGCTGTTTTTT. Translation gives CASSPQLTTGELFF.

J is TRBJ1-5 and V is TRBV27; no reliable D call. This CDR3 is 15 amino acids long. V shed 3 bases and J shed 2 bases, with 11 bases lying between them. Germline-derived CDR1 and CDR2 are MNHEY and SMNVEV (reference sequence). The CDR3 sequence is CASSLSPEGNQPQHF. CDR3 DNA sequence: TGTGCCAGCAGTTTGTCGCCTGAGGGCAATCAGCCCCAGCATTTT.

The rearrangement joins TRBV19 to TRBJ1-5, with 8 bases that match TRBD1. The CDR3 loop spans 14 amino acids. Germline loops: CDR1 LNHDA, CDR2 SQIVND (reference sequence). V lost 3 bases, J lost 6 bases, and 4 bases stayed unmatched. The CDR3 nucleotides are TGTGCCAGTAGTATTACAGGGGGGAGTCAGCCCCAGCATTTT. Protein sequence: CASSITGGSQPQHF.

This chain links TRBV19 with TRBJ2-1, with 9 bases lining up with TRBD1. CDR1 is LNHDA, CDR2 SQIVND, per germline (reference sequence). V lost 5 bases, J lost 8 bases, and 10 bases stayed unmatched. The CDR3 covers 15 residues. The chain's CDR3 is CASSQTGGPLHEQFF. The CDR3 DNA follows: TGTGCCAGTAGTCAAACAGGGGGCCCTTTGCATGAGCAGTTCTTC.

This chain links TRBV5-1 with TRBJ1-4, with D uncertain. Germline CDR1 reads SGHRS; CDR2 reads YFSETQ. The CDR3 consists of 15 residues. Trimming took 2 bases from V and 0 from J, leaving 8 bases between them. The CDR3 DNA follows: TGCGCCAGCAGCTTTAACACCGCAACTAATGAAAAACTGTTTTTT. Amino acid sequence: CASSFNTATNEKLFF.

The rearrangement uses TRBV7-2 and TRBJ1-3; D is unclear. Germline-derived CDR1 and CDR2 are SGHTA and FQGNSA. V shed 5 bases and J shed 0 bases, with 11 bases lying between them. The CDR3 sequence is 15 residues long. CDR3 sequence reads: CASSRRQDSGNTIYF. The CDR3 region has the DNA TGTGCCAGCAGCCGCCGACAAGACTCTGGAAACACCATATATTTT.

CDR3 in amino acids: CASSQQGLRTDTQYF. CDR3 DNA: TGTGCCAGCAGCCAACAGGGGCTCCGCACAGATACGCAGTATTTT. The rearrangement links TRBV5-4 to TRBJ2-3; 7 nucleotides line up with TRBD1. The germline V gene encodes CDR1 SGHNT and CDR2 YYREEE (reference sequence). CDR3 length: 15 amino acids. Trimming cost V 4 bases and J 1 base; bases outside gene matches: 6.

The chain joins TRBV13 to TRBJ1-2, with TRBD1 matching 7 bases. The CDR3 has 13 residues. CDR1 is PRHDT, CDR2 FYEKMQ, per germline (reference sequence). J gave up 5 bases and V 4 bases, and 4 bases lay outside the gene matches. The CDR3 reads CASSWGQTYGYTF. CDR3 DNA: TGTGCCAGCAGCTGGGGACAGACATATGGCTACACCTTC. The entire variable domain, with the rest obtained from reference TRBV13 and TRBJ1-2, is as follows: AAGVIQSPRHLIKEKRETATLKCYPIPRHDTVYWYQQGPGQDPQFLISFYEKMQSDKGSIPDRFSAQQFSDYHSELNMSSLELGDSALYFCASSWGQTYGYTFGSGTRLTVV.

The chain has TRBV30 and TRBJ2-7; TRBD2 matches 7 bases. This CDR3 contains 12 residues. From germline, CDR1 is GTSNPN and CDR2 SVGIG (reference sequence). Trimming removed 5 bases from V and 3 bases from J; junction bases left unmatched: 4. The CDR3 sequence: CAWGGLLYEQYF. CDR3 bases: TGTGCCTGGGGGGGACTACTCTACGAGCAGTACTTC.

The count of this clone is one. This chain connects TRBV3-1 (or the pseudogene TRBV3-2) to TRBJ2-5; a possible D gene is TRBD2 (6 bases). The CDR3 contains 14 residues. Trimming shortened V by 4 bases and J by 1 base, and 10 bases separated the two germline ends. In germline, CDR1 is LGHDT, CDR2 YNNKEL (reference sequence). In nucleotides, the CDR3 is TGTGCCAGCAGCCCAGGGACTTTCCAAGAGACCCAGTACTTC. Encoded protein: CASSPGTFQETQYF.

This clone was counted a few times. Other DNA sequences in the sample encode the same CDR3. V and J are TRBV6-6 and TRBJ1-4; D not certain. V was pared by 2 bases and J by 8 bases, with 12 bases between. Germline V gene lookup returns CDR1 MNHNY and CDR2 SVGAGI (reference sequence). The CDR3 covers 14 residues. CDR3: CASSYGQVGEKLFF. CDR3 sequence (DNA): TGTGCCAGCAGTTACGGGCAGGTTGGCGAAAAACTGTTTTTT.

The chain combines TRBV12-1 with TRBJ2-1; the table's D call TRBD2 went unverified against the DNA. TRBV12-1 is recorded as a pseudogene. This CDR3 comprises 20 residues. Written as DNA, the CDR3 is TGTGCCAGCAGCCCTTGCTATGTGGGAGTGCCCCTAAGCTCCTACAATGAGCAGTTCTTC. It codes for CASSPCYVGVPLSSYNEQFF.

The chain has TRBV5-6 and TRBJ2-7; 12 positions match TRBD2. The junction had 7 bases not matched to a gene; V was cut back by 3 bases and J by 0 bases. Looked up from germline, CDR1 is SGHDT and CDR2 is YYEEEE. The CDR3 covers 17 residues. The CDR3 DNA follows: TGTGCCAGCAGCTCGGGGCTAGCGGGAGGGGGCTCCTACGAGCAGTACTTC. Protein product: CASSSGLAGGGSYEQYF.

This sequence joins TRBV5-1 and TRBJ2-2; 7 nucleotides line up with TRBD2. CDR1 and CDR2 from the germline V gene are SGHRS and YFSETQ. This CDR3 is 15 amino acids long. V shed 6 bases, J shed 3 bases, and the junction held 8 bases outside the gene matches. The CDR3 region has the DNA TGCGCCAGCACCCTGTCGGGGAGGGACACCGGGGAGCTGTTTTTT. This gives the protein CASTLSGRDTGELFF.

This clone was picked up one time. The genes are TRBV6-6 and TRBJ2-7; 11 bases agree with TRBD1. Unmatched junction bases numbered 8, after V lost 6 bases and J lost 7 bases. Looked up from germline, CDR1 is MNHNY and CDR2 is SVGAGI (reference sequence). This CDR3 is 14 amino acids long. In DNA form, the CDR3 reads TGTGCCAGCAGACCCGGACAGGGGGCTTGGGAGCAGTACTTC. This gives the protein CASRPGQGAWEQYF.

The chain employs TRBV28 and TRBJ1-5; the D gene is possibly TRBD1 (6 bases). Trimming removed 5 bases from V and 4 bases from J, with 15 bases in between. The CDR3 totals 15 residues. Germline-derived CDR1 and CDR2 are MDHEN and SYDVKM. Here the CDR3 reads CASSPFRGENQPQHF. CDR3 bases: TGTGCCAGCAGTCCGTTCAGGGGTGAGAATCAGCCCCAGCATTTT.

The chain is built from TRBV7-2 and TRBJ2-2; 7 nucleotides match TRBD1. The V and J ends lost 3 bases and 1 base, in that order; junction bases with no gene match: 2. Germline V gene sequence: CDR1 SGHTA, CDR2 FQGNSA. The CDR3 length is 15 residues. CDR3 sequence reads: CASSLRTGNTGELFF. The CDR3, as DNA: TGTGCCAGCAGCTTGAGGACAGGGAACACCGGGGAGCTGTTTTTT.